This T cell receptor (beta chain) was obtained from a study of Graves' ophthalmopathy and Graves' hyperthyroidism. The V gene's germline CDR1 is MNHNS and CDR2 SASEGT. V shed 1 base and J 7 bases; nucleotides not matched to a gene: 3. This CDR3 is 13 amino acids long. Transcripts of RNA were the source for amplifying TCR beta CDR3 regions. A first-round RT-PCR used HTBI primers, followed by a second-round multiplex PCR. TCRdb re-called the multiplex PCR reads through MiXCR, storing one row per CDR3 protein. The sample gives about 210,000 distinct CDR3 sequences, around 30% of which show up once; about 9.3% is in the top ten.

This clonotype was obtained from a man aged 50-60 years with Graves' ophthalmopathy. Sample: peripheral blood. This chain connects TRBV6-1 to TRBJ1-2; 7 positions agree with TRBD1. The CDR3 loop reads CASSEESGGGYTF. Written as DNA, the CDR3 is TGTGCCAGCAGTGAAGAATCAGGGGGTGGCTACACCTTC.